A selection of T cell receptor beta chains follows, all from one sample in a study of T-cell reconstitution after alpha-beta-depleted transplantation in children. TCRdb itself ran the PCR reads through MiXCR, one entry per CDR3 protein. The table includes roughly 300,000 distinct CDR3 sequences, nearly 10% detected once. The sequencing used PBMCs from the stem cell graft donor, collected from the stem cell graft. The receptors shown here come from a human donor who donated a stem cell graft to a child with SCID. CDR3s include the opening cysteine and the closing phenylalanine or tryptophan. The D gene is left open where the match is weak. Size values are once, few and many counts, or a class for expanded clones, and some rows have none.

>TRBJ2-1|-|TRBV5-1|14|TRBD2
TGCGCCAGCAGCTTTAGCGGGGGCCCCAATGAGCAGTTCTTC
CASSFSGGPNEQFF
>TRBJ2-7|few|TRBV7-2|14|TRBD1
TGTGCCAGCAGCCCCAGGACAGGGATATACGAGCAGTACTTC
CASSPRTGIYEQYF
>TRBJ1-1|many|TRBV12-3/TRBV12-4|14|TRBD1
TGTGCCAGCAGTAACAGGGGGCTAGAGACTGAAGCTTTCTTT
CASSNRGLETEAFF
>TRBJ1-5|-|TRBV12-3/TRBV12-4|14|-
TGTGCCAGCAGCTACAGAATTAGCAATCAGCCCCAGCATTTT
CASSYRISNQPQHF
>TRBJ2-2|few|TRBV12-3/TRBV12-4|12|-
TGTGCCAGCAGACGCGGGACCGGGGAGCTGTTTTTT
CASRRGTGELFF
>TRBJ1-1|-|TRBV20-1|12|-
TGCAGTGCTAGTGGAGAGAACACTGAAGCTTTCTTT
CSASGENTEAFF
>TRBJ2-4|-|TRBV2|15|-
TGTGCCAGCAGTCGGGACAATTGGGTCAAAAACATTCAGTACTTC
CASSRDNWVKNIQYF
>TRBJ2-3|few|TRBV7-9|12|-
TGTGCCAGCAGCTTAGCAACAGATACGCAGTATTTT
CASSLATDTQYF
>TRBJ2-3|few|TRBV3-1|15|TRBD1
TGTGCCAGCAGCCAAGGACAGGGGGCGTCAAATCCGCAGTATTTT
CASSQGQGASNPQYF
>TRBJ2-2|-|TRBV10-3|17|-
TGTACCATCAGTTTAGGTGCCGGAGTGGGGAACACCGGGGAGCTGTTTTTT
CTISLGAGVGNTGELFF
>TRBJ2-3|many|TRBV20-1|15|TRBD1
TGCAGTGCTAGAGATGACAGGGTTCGAGGAGATACGCAGTATTTT
CSARDDRVRGDTQYF
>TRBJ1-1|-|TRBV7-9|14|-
TGTGCCAGCAGCTTCCGGGAAGGGGTCACTGAAGCTTTCTTT
CASSFREGVTEAFF
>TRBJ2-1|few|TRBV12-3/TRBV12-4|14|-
TGTGCCAGCAGACCCCCCTCGGCGGGCGGTGAGCAGTTCTTC
CASRPPSAGGEQFF
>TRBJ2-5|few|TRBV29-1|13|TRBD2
TGCAGCGCCGGGGGGTCACGACGGGAGACCCAGTACTTC
CSAGGSRRETQYF
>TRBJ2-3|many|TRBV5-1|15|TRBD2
TGCGCCAGCAGCTTGACTAGCGGGTACACAGATACGCAGTATTTT
CASSLTSGYTDTQYF
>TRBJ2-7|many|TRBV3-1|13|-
TGTGCCAGCAGCCAGGACAGATTCTACGAGCAGTACTTC
CASSQDRFYEQYF
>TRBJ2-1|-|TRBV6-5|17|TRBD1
TGTGCCAGCAGTTACGCCGGGACAGGGGCCTACAGTAATGAGCAGTTCTTC
CASSYAGTGAYSNEQFF
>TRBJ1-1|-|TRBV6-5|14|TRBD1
TGTGCCAGCAGTTCCCAGGGGGGAAGCACTGAAGCTTTCTTT
CASSSQGGSTEAFF
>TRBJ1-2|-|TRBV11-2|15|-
TGTGCCAGCAGCTCCGGGACCCTCACACGCCAGGGCTACACCTTC
CASSSGTLTRQGYTF
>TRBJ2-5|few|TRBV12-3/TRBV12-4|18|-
TGTGCCAGCAGTTTTGAGGGGGGCGACGGTGGGACACAAGAGACCCAGTACTTC
CASSFEGGDGGTQETQYF
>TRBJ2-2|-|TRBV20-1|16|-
TGCAGTGCTAGAGCGGGGGTATACAGGGATGCCGGGGAGCTGTTTTTT
CSARAGVYRDAGELFF
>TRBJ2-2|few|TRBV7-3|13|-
TGTGCCAGCAGCAGAGCGGGCACCGGGGAGCTGTTTTTT
CASSRAGTGELFF
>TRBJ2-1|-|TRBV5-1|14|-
TGCGCCAGCAGCTTCGGGCAAATTAGGGATGAGCAGTTCTTC
CASSFGQIRDEQFF
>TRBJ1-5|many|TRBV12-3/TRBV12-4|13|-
TGTGCCAGCAGCGACAGGCATCGACAGCCCCAGCATTTT
CASSDRHRQPQHF
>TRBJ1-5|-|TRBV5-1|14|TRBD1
TGCGCCAGCAGCGAGACAGGGATCAGTCAGCCCCAGCATTTT
CASSETGISQPQHF
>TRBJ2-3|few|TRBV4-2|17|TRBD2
TGTGCCAGCAGCCCCACTAGCGGGGGGGCTCAAGGAGATACGCAGTATTTT
CASSPTSGGAQGDTQYF
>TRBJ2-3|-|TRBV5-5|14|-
TGTGCCAGCAGCCGGGACCCCAACACAGATACGCAGTATTTT
CASSRDPNTDTQYF
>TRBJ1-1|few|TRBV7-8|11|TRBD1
TGTGCCAGCAGCTTCCAGGGGGCGACTTTCTTT
CASSFQGATFF
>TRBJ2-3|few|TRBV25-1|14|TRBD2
TGTGCCAGCAGTCTAGCGGACTACACAGATACGCAGTATTTT
CASSLADYTDTQYF
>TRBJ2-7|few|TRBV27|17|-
TGTGCCAGCAGCCCAGGGAGGACAGGATTAATCTGGGCCGAGCAGTACTTC
CASSPGRTGLIWAEQYF
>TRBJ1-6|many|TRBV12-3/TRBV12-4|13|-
TGTGCCAGCAGTTTAAACGGGGATTCACCCCTCCACTTT
CASSLNGDSPLHF
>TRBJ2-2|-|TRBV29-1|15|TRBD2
TGCAGCGTTGTGTTAGCGGGGTATCACACCGGGGAGCTGTTTTTT
CSVVLAGYHTGELFF
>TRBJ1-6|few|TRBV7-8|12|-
TGTGCCAGCAGGACAGAGAATTCACCCCTCCACTTT
CASRTENSPLHF
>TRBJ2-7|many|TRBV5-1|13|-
TGCGCCAGCGCCTCGCAGAGCTCCTACGAGCAGTACTTC
CASASQSSYEQYF
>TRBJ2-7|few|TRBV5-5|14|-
TGTGCCAGCAGCTGGGCTAAGGGTACCTACGAGCAGTACTTC
CASSWAKGTYEQYF
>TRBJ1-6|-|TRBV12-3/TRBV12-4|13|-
TGTGCCAGCAGACTGACTGGTAATTCACCCCTCCACTTT
CASRLTGNSPLHF
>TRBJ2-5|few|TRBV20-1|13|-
TGCAGTGCCAACCGGGACGCCCAAGAGACCCAGTACTTC
CSANRDAQETQYF
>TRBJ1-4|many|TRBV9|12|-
TGTGCCAGCAGCGGACTTAATGAAAAACTGTTTTTT
CASSGLNEKLFF
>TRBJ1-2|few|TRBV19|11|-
TGTGCCTCCGGGAGAATTCCGGGCTACACCTTC
CASGRIPGYTF
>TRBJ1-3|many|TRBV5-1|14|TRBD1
TGCGCCAGCAGACAGACAGGGGCTGGAAACACCATATATTTT
CASRQTGAGNTIYF
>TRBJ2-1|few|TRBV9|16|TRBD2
TGTGCCAGCAGCGTAGCTACTAGCGGGGGCTACAATGAGCAGTTCTTC
CASSVATSGGYNEQFF
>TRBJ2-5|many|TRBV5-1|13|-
TGCGCCAGCAGCCGAACCTATTCGGAGACCCAGTACTTC
CASSRTYSETQYF
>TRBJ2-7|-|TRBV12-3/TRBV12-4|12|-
TGTGCCAGCAGTCAGGGACATTACGAGCAGTACTTC
CASSQGHYEQYF
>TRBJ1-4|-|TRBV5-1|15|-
TGCGCCAGCAGCTCAACTGGGGGTTCTAATGAAAAACTGTTTTTT
CASSSTGGSNEKLFF
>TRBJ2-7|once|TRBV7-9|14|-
TGTGCCAGCAGCGTGACAGAGGGACAATACGAGCAGTACTTC
CASSVTEGQYEQYF
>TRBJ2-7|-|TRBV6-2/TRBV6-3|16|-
TGTGCCAGCAGTTACGCTGGCGCCAGCGGCTCCTACGAGCAGTACTTC
CASSYAGASGSYEQYF
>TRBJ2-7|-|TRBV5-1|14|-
TGCGCCAGCAGCTTGGGGGGCGCGTCCAGTGAGCAGTACTTC
CASSLGGASSEQYF
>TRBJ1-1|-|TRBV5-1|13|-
TGCGCCAGCAGCTTGGCCTCAGGGTCTGAAGCTTTCTTT
CASSLASGSEAFF
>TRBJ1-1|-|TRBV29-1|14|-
TGCAGCGTGAATGCCTATGGGGGGCTGGCTGAAGCTTTCTTT
CSVNAYGGLAEAFF
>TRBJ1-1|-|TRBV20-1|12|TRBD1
TGCAGTGCTGACAGGGGTAACACTGAAGCTTTCTTT
CSADRGNTEAFF
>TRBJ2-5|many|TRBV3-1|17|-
TGTGCCAGCAGCCAAGGGGGATTAGAACACTCCTGGGAGACCCAGTACTTC
CASSQGGLEHSWETQYF
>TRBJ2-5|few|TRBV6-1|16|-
TGTGCCAGCAGCCCCAGCCTGACCCCCGTTCAAGAGACCCAGTACTTC
CASSPSLTPVQETQYF
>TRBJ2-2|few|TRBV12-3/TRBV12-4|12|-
TGTGCCAGCAGGACGAACACCGGGGAGCTGTTTTTT
CASRTNTGELFF